Presented here are 3 T cell receptor beta chains from one specimen sequenced in a study of beta chain features in type 1 diabetes. The investigators reverse transcribed all of the isolated RNA, so they sequenced expressed TCRB transcripts. The data were produced by immunoSEQ multiplex PCR, yet TCRdb's version contains in-frame clones alone and is incomplete. The data contain 38,000 or so clones, roughly two thirds of them singletons. Input material: Tregs from blood. The receptors were sampled from a young woman in good health.

The chain carries TRBV7-3 and TRBJ1-1; TRBD1 agrees at 7 bases. J lost 6 bases, V lost 5 bases, and 12 bases had no gene match. The CDR3 sequence is 15 residues long. The germline V gene has CDR1 SGHTA and CDR2 FQGTGA. CDR3 residues: CASSISTGVRPEAFF. The CDR3 bases are TGTGCCAGCAGCATCTCCACAGGGGTCAGGCCTGAAGCTTTCTTT.

The genes are TRBV9 and TRBJ2-7; 8 nucleotides align to TRBD1. Germline V CDR1 and CDR2: SGDLS, YYNGEE. Trimming took 6 bases from V and 5 from J; bases not matched to a gene: 10. The CDR3 spans 14 residues. As DNA, the CDR3 is TGTGCCAGCACCGGGGACAGGACGCCGAACGAGCAGTACTTC. This sequence encodes CASTGDRTPNEQYF.

CDR3 bases: TGTGCCAGCACAGGGTCGGCGACCTCCCCTATCATGGGTACGCAGTATTTT. Amino acid sequence: CASTGSATSPIMGTQYF. The gene calls are TRBV2 and TRBJ2-3; D possibly corresponds to TRBD1 (5 bases). V was cut by 7 bases and J by 8 bases, with 28 bases left in between. The CDR3 consists of 17 residues. The germline V gene encodes CDR1 SNHLY and CDR2 FYNNEI.